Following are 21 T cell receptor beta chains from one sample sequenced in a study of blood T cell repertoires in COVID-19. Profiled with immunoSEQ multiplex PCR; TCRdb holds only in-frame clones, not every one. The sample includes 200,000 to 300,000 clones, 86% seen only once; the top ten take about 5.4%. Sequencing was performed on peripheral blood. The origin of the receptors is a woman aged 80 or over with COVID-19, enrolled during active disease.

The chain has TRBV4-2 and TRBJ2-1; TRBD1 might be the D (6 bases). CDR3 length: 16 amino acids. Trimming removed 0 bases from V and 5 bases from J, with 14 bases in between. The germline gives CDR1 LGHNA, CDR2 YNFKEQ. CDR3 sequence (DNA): TGTGCCAGCAGCCAAGACCCCTCTGACAGGAACAATGAGCAGTTCTTC. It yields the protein CASSQDPSDRNNEQFF.

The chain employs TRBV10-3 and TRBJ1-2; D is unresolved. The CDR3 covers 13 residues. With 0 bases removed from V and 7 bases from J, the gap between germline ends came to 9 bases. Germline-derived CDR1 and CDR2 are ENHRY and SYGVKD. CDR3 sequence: CAISESEGSGYTF. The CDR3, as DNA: TGTGCCATCAGTGAGTCGGAGGGATCTGGCTACACCTTC.

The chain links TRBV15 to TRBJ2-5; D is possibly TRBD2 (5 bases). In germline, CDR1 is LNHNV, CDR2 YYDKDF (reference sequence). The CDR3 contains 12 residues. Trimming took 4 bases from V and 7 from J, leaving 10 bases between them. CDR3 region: CATSNGGGTQYF. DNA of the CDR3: TGTGCCACCAGCAATGGAGGTGGGACCCAGTACTTC. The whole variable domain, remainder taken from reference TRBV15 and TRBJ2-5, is DAMVIQNPRYQVTQFGKPVTLSCSQTLNHNVMYWYQQKSSQAPKLLFHYYDKDFNNEADTPDNFQSRRPNTSFCFLDIRSPGLGDTAMYLCATSNGGGTQYFGPGTRLLVL.

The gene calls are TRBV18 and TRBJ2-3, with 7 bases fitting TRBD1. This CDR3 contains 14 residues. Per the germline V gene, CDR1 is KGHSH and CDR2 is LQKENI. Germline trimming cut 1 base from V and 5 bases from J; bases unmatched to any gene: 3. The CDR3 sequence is CASSPRRGIDTQYF. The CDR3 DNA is TGTGCCAGCTCACCACGCAGGGGGATAGATACGCAGTATTTT.

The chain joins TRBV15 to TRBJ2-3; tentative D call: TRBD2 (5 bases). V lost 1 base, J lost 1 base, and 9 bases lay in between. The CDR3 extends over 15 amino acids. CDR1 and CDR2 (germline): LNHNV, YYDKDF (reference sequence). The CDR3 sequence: CATSRASGGTDTQYF. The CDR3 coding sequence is TGTGCCACCAGCAGAGCAAGCGGTGGCACAGATACGCAGTATTTT.

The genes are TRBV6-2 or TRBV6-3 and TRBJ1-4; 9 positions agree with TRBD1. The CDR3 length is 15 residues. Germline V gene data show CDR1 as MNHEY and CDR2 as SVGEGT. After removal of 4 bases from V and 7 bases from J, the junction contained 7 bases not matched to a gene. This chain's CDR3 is CASSFPGQGVEKLFF. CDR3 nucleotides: TGTGCCAGCAGTTTTCCGGGACAGGGCGTTGAAAAACTGTTTTTT.

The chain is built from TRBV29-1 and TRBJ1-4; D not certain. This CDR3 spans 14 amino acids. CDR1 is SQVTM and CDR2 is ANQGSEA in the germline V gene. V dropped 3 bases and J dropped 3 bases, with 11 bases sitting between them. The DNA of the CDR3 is TGCAGCGTTGAGGTTCGGAGGGCTAATGAAAAACTGTTTTTT. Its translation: CSVEVRRANEKLFF.

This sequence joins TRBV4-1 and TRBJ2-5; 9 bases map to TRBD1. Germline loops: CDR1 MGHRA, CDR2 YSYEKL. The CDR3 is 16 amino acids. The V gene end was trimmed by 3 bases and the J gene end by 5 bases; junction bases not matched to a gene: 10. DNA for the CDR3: TGCGCCAGCAGCCAGCCGGGACAGGGTGTCCCGGAGACCCAGTACTTC. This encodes CASSQPGQGVPETQYF.

CDR3 coding DNA: TGCGCCAGCAGCTGGGGCAGGGGGACCGATGAAAAACTGTTTTTT. Translated, it gives CASSWGRGTDEKLFF. This rearrangement joins TRBV5-1 to TRBJ1-4, with 7 bases that match TRBD1. Germline assignment: CDR1 SGHRS and CDR2 YFSETQ. CDR3 length: 15 residues. V was pared by 3 bases and J by 6 bases, with 8 bases of the junction left unmatched.

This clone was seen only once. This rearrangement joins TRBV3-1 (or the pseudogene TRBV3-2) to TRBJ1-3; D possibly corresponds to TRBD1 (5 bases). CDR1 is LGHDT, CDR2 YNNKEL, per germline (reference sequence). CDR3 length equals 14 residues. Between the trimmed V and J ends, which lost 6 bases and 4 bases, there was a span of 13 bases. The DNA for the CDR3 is TGTGCCAGCAGTACCAGGGCGTCCGGAAACACCATATATTTT. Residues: CASSTRASGNTIYF.

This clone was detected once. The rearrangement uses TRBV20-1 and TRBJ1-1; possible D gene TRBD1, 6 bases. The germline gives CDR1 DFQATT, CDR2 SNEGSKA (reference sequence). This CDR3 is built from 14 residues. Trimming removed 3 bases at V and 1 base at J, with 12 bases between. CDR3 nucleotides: TGCAGTGCTAGTACAGGGAGAGCGAACACTGAAGCTTTCTTT. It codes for CSASTGRANTEAFF.

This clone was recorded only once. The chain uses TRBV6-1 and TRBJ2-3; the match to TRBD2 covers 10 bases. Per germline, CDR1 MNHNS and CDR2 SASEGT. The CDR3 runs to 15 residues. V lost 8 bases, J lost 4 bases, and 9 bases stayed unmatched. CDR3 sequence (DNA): TGTGCCAGCGCGGATAGAAGCGGGGGGGCAGATACGCAGTATTTT. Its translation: CASADRSGGADTQYF.

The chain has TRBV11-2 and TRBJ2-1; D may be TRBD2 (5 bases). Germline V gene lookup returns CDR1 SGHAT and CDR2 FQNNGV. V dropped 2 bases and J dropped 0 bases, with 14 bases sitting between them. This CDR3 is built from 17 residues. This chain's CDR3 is CASSLLERTSSYNEQFF. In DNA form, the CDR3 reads TGTGCCAGCAGCTTATTGGAGCGGACGAGCTCCTACAATGAGCAGTTCTTC.

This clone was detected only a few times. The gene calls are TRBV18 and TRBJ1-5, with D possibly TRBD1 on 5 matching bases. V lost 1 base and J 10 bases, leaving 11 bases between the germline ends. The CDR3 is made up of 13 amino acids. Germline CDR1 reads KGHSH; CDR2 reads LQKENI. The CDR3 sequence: CASSPRFRDPQHF. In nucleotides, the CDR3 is TGTGCCAGCTCACCACGCTTCAGGGATCCCCAGCATTTT.

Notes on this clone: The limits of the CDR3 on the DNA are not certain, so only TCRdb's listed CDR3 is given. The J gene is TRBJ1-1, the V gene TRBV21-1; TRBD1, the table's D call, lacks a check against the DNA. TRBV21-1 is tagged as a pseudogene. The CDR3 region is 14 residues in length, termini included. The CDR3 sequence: CASRPWGRGTEAFF.

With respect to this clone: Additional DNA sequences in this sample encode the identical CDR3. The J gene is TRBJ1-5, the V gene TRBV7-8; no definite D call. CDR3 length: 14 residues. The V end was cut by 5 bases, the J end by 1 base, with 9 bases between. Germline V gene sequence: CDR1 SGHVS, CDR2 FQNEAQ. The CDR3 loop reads CASSPVGSNQPQHF. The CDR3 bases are TGTGCCAGCAGCCCGGTCGGGAGCAATCAGCCCCAGCATTTT.

CDR3: CASSSWGQGNGELFF. The CDR3 DNA reads as TGTGCCAGCAGCTCCTGGGGGCAGGGCAACGGGGAGCTGTTTTTT. The V call is TRBV7-3, the J call TRBJ2-2; possible D gene TRBD1, 6 bases. The CDR3 loop spans 15 amino acids. V dropped 4 bases and J dropped 7 bases, with 16 bases sitting between them. Germline lookup yields CDR1 SGHTA and CDR2 FQGTGA.

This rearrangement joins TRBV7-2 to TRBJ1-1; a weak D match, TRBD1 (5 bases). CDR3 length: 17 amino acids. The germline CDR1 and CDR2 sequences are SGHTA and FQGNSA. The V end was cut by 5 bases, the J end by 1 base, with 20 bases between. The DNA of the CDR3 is TGTGCCAGCAGCGCCAGATCCACACAGGCCCCGAACACTGAAGCTTTCTTT. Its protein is CASSARSTQAPNTEAFF.

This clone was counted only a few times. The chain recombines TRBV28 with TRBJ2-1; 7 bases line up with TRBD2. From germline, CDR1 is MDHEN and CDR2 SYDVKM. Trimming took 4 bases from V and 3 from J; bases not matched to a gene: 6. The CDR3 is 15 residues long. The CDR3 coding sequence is TGTGCCAGCAGTTACGAGCGGGGAGTCTACAATGAGCAGTTCTTC. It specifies CASSYERGVYNEQFF.

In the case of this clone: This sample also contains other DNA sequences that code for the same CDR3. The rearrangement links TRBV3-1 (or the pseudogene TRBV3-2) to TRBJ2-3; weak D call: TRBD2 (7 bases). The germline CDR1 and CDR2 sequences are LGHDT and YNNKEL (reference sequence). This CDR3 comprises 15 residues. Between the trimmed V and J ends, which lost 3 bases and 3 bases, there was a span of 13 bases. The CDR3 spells CASSQGGGRTDTQYF. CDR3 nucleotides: TGTGCCAGCAGCCAGGGGGGGGGCCGAACAGATACGCAGTATTTT.

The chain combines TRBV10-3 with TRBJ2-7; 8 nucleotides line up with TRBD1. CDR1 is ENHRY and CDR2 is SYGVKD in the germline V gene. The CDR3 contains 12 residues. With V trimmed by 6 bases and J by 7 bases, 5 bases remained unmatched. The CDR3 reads CAIRQGAGEQYF. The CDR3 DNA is TGTGCCATCAGGCAGGGGGCCGGGGAGCAGTACTTC.